The next 26 T cell receptor beta chains were all read from a single sample in a study of cytomegalovirus exposure and HLA in healthy donors. In the PCR, 60 Vbeta and 13 Jbeta primers were used. Clones were read by immunoSEQ multiplex PCR, and TCRdb kept only the in-frame ones, dropping some. The sample contains 85,000 to 130,000 clones, approximately 78% of which appear only once. Input material: PBMCs. The receptors were sampled from a woman between 40 and 50 years old in good health and CMV-seronegative.

The V call is TRBV7-9, the J call TRBJ2-7; TRBD1 aligns across 7 bases. The germline V gene encodes CDR1 SEHNR and CDR2 FQNEAQ (reference sequence). This CDR3 is 19 amino acids long. The V and J ends lost 5 bases and 2 bases, in that order; junction bases with no gene match: 21. CDR3 sequence reads: CASSTGQVSIVGKAYEQYF. The CDR3 DNA is TGTGCCAGCAGCACCGGACAGGTCAGCATCGTCGGGAAGGCCTACGAGCAGTACTTC.

The chain links TRBV9 to TRBJ2-5, with TRBD2 matching 12 bases. Germline-derived CDR1 and CDR2 are SGDLS and YYNGEE. The length of the CDR3 is 16 residues. V shed 7 bases, J shed 11 bases, and the junction held 18 bases outside the gene matches. The chain's CDR3 is CASGDGETSGSEEQYF. In DNA form, the CDR3 reads TGTGCCAGCGGGGACGGGGAGACTAGCGGGAGTGAGGAGCAGTACTTC.

J is TRBJ1-1 and V is TRBV27; D gene ambiguous. The V gene lost 6 bases and the J gene lost 4 bases, with 15 bases spanning the gap. Germline lookup yields CDR1 MNHEY and CDR2 SMNVEV (reference sequence). The CDR3 length is 14 residues. CDR3 bases: TGTGCCAGCAGCGACTCCTTGCCGGCCACTGAAGCTTTCTTT. Translation gives CASSDSLPATEAFF.

The rearrangement uses TRBV11-2 and TRBJ2-7, with D possibly matching TRBD1 (6 bases). CDR1 is SGHAT and CDR2 is FQNNGV in the germline V gene. Trimming left V 2 bases short and J 4 bases short, with 9 bases between. CDR3 length: 13 residues. The chain's CDR3 is CASSLLQGYEQYF. Here the CDR3 DNA reads TGTGCCAGCAGCTTACTACAGGGATACGAGCAGTACTTC.

V gene TRBV6-7 combines with J gene TRBJ2-1, with 10 bases that match TRBD2. TRBV6-7 belongs to the ORF category, with a function that is uncertain. This CDR3 region has 21 residues. V lost 2 bases and J lost 7; bases outside the gene matches: 23. The CDR3 is CASSYPWSTFGPSGRGNEQFF. The CDR3 region has the DNA TGTGCCAGCAGTTACCCCTGGAGTACGTTTGGGCCTAGCGGGAGAGGTAATGAGCAGTTCTTC.

The chain employs TRBV19 and TRBJ2-2, with D hard to call. The CDR3 is 14 amino acids. V was clipped by 5 bases and J by 7 bases, with 14 bases between them. Per germline, CDR1 LNHDA and CDR2 SQIVND (reference sequence). The CDR3 loop is CASSPGSTGGELFF. CDR3 nucleotide sequence: TGTGCCAGTAGTCCCGGGTCTACGGGCGGGGAGCTGTTTTTT. Filled out from reference TRBV19 and TRBJ2-2, the complete variable domain reads DGGITQSPKYLFRKEGQNVTLSCEQNLNHDAMYWYRQDPGQGLRLIYYSQIVNDFQKGDIAEGYSVSREKKESFPLTVTSAQKNPTAFYLCASSPGSTGGELFFGEGSRLTVL.

V and J are TRBV28 and TRBJ1-1; D is undetermined. Germline lookup yields CDR1 MDHEN and CDR2 SYDVKM. This CDR3 is 12 amino acids long. The CDR3 DNA is TGTGGGGCATTAACCGAGAACACTGAAGCTTTCTTT. This gives the protein CGALTENTEAFF.

This chain links TRBV4-3 with TRBJ2-1, with 11 bases aligning to TRBD1. The CDR3 runs to 15 residues. The V segment lost 4 bases and the J segment 4 bases; nucleotides outside the gene matches: 3. The germline V gene encodes CDR1 LGHNA and CDR2 YSLEER. The CDR3 region is CASSPGTGGYNEQFF. As DNA, the CDR3 is TGCGCCAGCAGCCCCGGGACAGGGGGGTACAATGAGCAGTTCTTC.

The rearrangement uses TRBV5-3 and TRBJ2-7; tentatively, D is TRBD2 (5 bases). TRBV5-3 is annotated as an ORF whose role is uncertain. The V end was cut by 1 base, the J end by 6 bases, with 14 bases between. The CDR3 is made up of 14 amino acids. CDR3: CARSLRSGNGEQYF. CDR3 DNA sequence: TGTGCCAGAAGCTTGAGGTCGGGAAACGGCGAGCAGTACTTC.

V and J are TRBV5-5 and TRBJ2-1; 11 bases align to TRBD2. In germline, CDR1 is SGHKS, CDR2 YYEKEE (reference sequence). CDR3 length: 15 residues. Trimming took 7 bases from V and 5 from J; bases not matched to a gene: 8. CDR3 in amino acids: CASAPGTSGNNEQFF. The CDR3 DNA reads TGTGCCAGCGCCCCCGGGACTAGCGGAAACAATGAGCAGTTCTTC.

V is TRBV5-6 and J is TRBJ1-2; D gene ambiguous. This CDR3 has 12 residues. The germline V gene encodes CDR1 SGHDT and CDR2 YYEEEE. Trimming left V 1 base short and J 6 bases short, with 7 bases between. CDR3 bases: TGTGCCAGCAGCTTGACAGACGATGGCTACACCTTC. Encoded protein: CASSLTDDGYTF.

This chain connects TRBV4-2 to TRBJ2-7, with TRBD1 identical over 7 bases. The CDR3 extends over 15 amino acids. Losses at the gene ends were 0 bases for V and 5 bases for J; bases not matched to a gene: 7. Germline assignment: CDR1 LGHNA and CDR2 YNFKEQ. As DNA, the CDR3 is TGTGCCAGCAGCCAAGATTTAACAGGGGCGGACGAGCAGTACTTC. Translation: CASSQDLTGADEQYF.

V is TRBV2 and J is TRBJ2-7; 8 bases fit TRBD2. Unmatched junction bases numbered 3, after V lost 5 bases and J lost 3 bases. Germline CDR1 is SNHLY and CDR2 is FYNNEI. This CDR3 has 13 amino acids. As DNA, the CDR3 is TGTGCCAGCAGTCGTGGGACTAGCTACGAGCAGTACTTC. It specifies CASSRGTSYEQYF. Based on the CDR3 plus reference TRBV2 and TRBJ2-7, the full variable domain is EPEVTQTPSHQVTQMGQEVILRCVPISNHLYFYWYRQILGQKVEFLVSFYNNEISEKSEIFDDQFSVERPDGSNFTLKIRSTKLEDSAMYFCASSRGTSYEQYFGPGTRLTVT.

A word on this clone: Within the sample, other DNA sequences also encode this same CDR3. This chain joins TRBV9 and TRBJ1-5; D is possibly TRBD1 (5 bases). V was shortened by 4 bases and J by 6 bases, with 17 bases between the two germline ends. Germline CDR1 SGDLS, CDR2 YYNGEE. The CDR3 runs 15 residues. For the CDR3, the DNA is TGTGCCAGCAGCACCGGGGGGGAGGGAATTCAGCCCCAGCATTTT. Protein sequence: CASSTGGEGIQPQHF.

The chain uses TRBV11-2 and TRBJ2-5; 9 bases align to TRBD2. Gene TRBJ2-7 matches the end of the DNA better, so the J call may be wrong. The CDR3 loop spans 15 amino acids. From germline, CDR1 is SGHAT and CDR2 FQNNGV. CDR3 sequence reads: CASSLIAGAGNEQYF. CDR3 DNA sequence: TGTGCCAGCAGCTTAATAGCGGGAGCTGGGAACGAGCAGTACTTC.

The chain uses TRBV7-2 and TRBJ2-1, with 9 positions matching TRBD2. Per germline, CDR1 SGHTA and CDR2 FQGNSA. The CDR3 consists of 15 residues. Trimming removed 6 bases from V and 8 bases from J; junction bases left unmatched: 11. This CDR3 reads CASSARREGRDEQFF. Written as DNA, the CDR3 is TGTGCCAGCAGTGCTCGGCGGGAGGGCCGGGATGAGCAGTTCTTC. The full variable domain, rest sourced from reference TRBV7-2 and TRBJ2-1, is GAGVSQSPSNKVTEKGKDVELRCDPISGHTALYWYRQSLGQGLEFLIYFQGNSAPDKSGLPSDRFSAERTGGSVSTLTIQRTQQEDSAVYLCASSARREGRDEQFFGPGTRLTVL.

V usage is TRBV27 and J usage is TRBJ1-2; 8 nucleotides align to TRBD1. Germline trimming cut 3 bases from V and 4 bases from J; bases unmatched to any gene: 7. The CDR3 consists of 15 residues. Germline assignment: CDR1 MNHEY and CDR2 SMNVEV (reference sequence). CDR3 in amino acids: CASSFNRQGTYGYTF. DNA of the CDR3: TGTGCCAGCAGTTTTAACCGACAGGGGACCTATGGCTACACCTTC.

The rearrangement links TRBV6-6 to TRBJ2-1; D not certain. CDR3 length: 15 residues. V was clipped by 7 bases and J by 2 bases, with 15 bases between them. The V gene's germline CDR1 is MNHNY and CDR2 SVGAGI (reference sequence). The CDR3 nucleotides read TGTGCCAGCATTGGGCCCCCAGAAACCTACAATGAGCAGTTCTTC. Translation gives CASIGPPETYNEQFF.

V usage is TRBV2 and J usage is TRBJ2-1; D not certain. V was cut by 2 bases and J by 10 bases, with 6 bases left in between. In germline, CDR1 is SNHLY, CDR2 FYNNEI. This CDR3 has 11 amino acids. The CDR3 sequence is CASSEWAEQFF. CDR3 coding DNA: TGTGCCAGCAGTGAATGGGCCGAGCAGTTCTTC.

The chain employs TRBV9 and TRBJ1-1; the match to TRBD1 covers 10 bases. This CDR3 comprises 15 residues. Germline loops: CDR1 SGDLS, CDR2 YYNGEE. Trimming took 5 bases from V and 5 from J; bases not matched to a gene: 9. The CDR3 loop is CASSEGQGGRTEAFF. In DNA form, the CDR3 reads TGTGCCAGCAGTGAAGGACAGGGGGGAAGGACTGAAGCTTTCTTT.

The chain joins TRBV7-9 to TRBJ2-3, with 8 bases lining up with TRBD2. The ends lost 0 bases at V and 5 bases at J; junction bases unmatched: 7. The CDR3 is 16 residues long. Germline V gives CDR1 SEHNR, CDR2 FQNEAQ (reference sequence). CDR3 amino acids: CASSLAASGSEDTQYF. In DNA form, the CDR3 reads TGTGCCAGCAGCTTAGCGGCTAGCGGGTCGGAAGATACGCAGTATTTT.

The CDR3 is CASSVVPRSSYNEQFF. The CDR3 DNA follows: TGTGCCAGCAGCGTAGTGCCGAGGAGCTCCTACAATGAGCAGTTCTTC. The genes are TRBV9 and TRBJ2-1; no clear D. Germline V gives CDR1 SGDLS, CDR2 YYNGEE. The V end lost 0 bases, the J end lost 0 bases, and 10 bases lay between the germline ends. This CDR3 is built from 16 residues.

This clone was seen a few times. The chain joins TRBV9 to TRBJ2-3; tentative D call: TRBD2 (6 bases). This CDR3 contains 15 residues. The germline CDR1 and CDR2 sequences are SGDLS and YYNGEE. Between the trimmed V and J ends, which lost 3 bases and 6 bases, there was a span of 17 bases. The CDR3 loop reads CASSAGGIEADTQYF. CDR3 nucleotide sequence: TGTGCCAGCAGCGCAGGCGGGATTGAGGCTGATACGCAGTATTTT. The variable domain in full, completed from reference TRBV9 and TRBJ2-3, reads DSGVTQTPKHLITATGQRVTLRCSPRSGDLSVYWYQQSLDQGLQFLIQYYNGEERAKGNILERFSAQQFPDLHSELNLSSLELGDSALYFCASSAGGIEADTQYFGPGTRLTVL.

The chain joins TRBV2 to TRBJ1-1; tentative D call: TRBD1 (5 bases). V was trimmed by 11 bases and J by 8 bases, leaving 24 bases between them. This CDR3 contains 14 residues. Germline loops: CDR1 SNHLY, CDR2 FYNNEI. CDR3 DNA: TGTGCCGGATCAAAGGGACTCCCTGAAAGAGAAGCTTTCTTT. Residues: CAGSKGLPEREAFF.

The chain uses TRBV6-6 and TRBJ1-3, with D tentatively TRBD1 (5 bases). Germline CDR1 and CDR2: MNHNY and SVGAGI (reference sequence). Trimming shortened V by 6 bases and J by 2 bases, and 14 bases separated the two germline ends. There are 15 residues in the CDR3. The CDR3 is CASSYQTAAGNTIYF. In DNA form, the CDR3 reads TGTGCCAGCAGCTACCAGACAGCTGCTGGAAACACCATATATTTT.

The V call is TRBV21-1, the J call TRBJ2-7; the table assigns TRBD2, which was not confirmed against the DNA. TRBV21-1 corresponds to a pseudogene. This CDR3 has 16 residues. The CDR3 nucleotides read TGTGCCAGCAGCATCCGGGGGGCTAGCGGGAGCTACGAGCAGTACTTT. Protein product: CASSIRGASGSYEQYF.